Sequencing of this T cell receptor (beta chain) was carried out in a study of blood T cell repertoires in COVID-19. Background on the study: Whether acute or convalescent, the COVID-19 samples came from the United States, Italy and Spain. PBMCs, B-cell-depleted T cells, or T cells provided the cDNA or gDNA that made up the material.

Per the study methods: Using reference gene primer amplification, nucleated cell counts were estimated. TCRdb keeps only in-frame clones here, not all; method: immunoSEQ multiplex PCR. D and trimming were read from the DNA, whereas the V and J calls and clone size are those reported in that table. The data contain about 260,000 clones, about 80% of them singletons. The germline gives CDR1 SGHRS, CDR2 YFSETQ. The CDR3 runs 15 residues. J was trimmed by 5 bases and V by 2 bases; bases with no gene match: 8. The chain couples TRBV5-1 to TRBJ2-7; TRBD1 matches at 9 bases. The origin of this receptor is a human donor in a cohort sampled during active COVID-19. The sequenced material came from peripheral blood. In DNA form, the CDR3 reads TGCGCCAGCAGCTTTGGTTTACAGGGGGCCCACGAGCAGTACTTC. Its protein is CASSFGLQGAHEQYF. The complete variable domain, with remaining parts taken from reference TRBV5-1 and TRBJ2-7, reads KAGVTQTPRYLIKTRGQQVTLSCSPISGHRSVSWYQQTPGQGLQFLFEYFSETQRNKGNFPGRFSGRQFSNSRSEMNVSTLELGDSALYLCASSFGLQGAHEQYFGPGTRLTVT.